This T cell receptor (beta chain) was profiled in a study of T cells after yellow fever vaccination. Findings and limits, study-wide: Repertoires sorted by FACS could include abundant clonotypes that are contaminants from the bulk population.

TCRdb processed the 5' RACE reads anew with MiXCR; each CDR3 protein has one entry. The repertoire consists of approximately 550,000 distinct CDR3 sequences, with 15% to 20% occurring once and the leading ten covering roughly an eighth. Germline values: CDR1 LNHDA, CDR2 SQIVND (reference sequence). There are 16 residues in the CDR3. With 6 bases clipped from V and 1 base from J, the junction kept 10 bases outside the gene matches. A remark on this clonotype: The antigen is not known.

The clonotype originates from a man aged 25-45 years who received the YFV17D yellow fever vaccine. V is TRBV19 and J is TRBJ2-5, with 8 bases matching TRBD2. Here the sequenced sample was PBMCs, taken 15 days after the yellow fever booster vaccination. The CDR3 DNA reads as TGTGCCAGTAGCACCGGGAGGGGGGTGATCCAAGAGACCCAGTACTTC. Its protein product is CASSTGRGVIQETQYF.